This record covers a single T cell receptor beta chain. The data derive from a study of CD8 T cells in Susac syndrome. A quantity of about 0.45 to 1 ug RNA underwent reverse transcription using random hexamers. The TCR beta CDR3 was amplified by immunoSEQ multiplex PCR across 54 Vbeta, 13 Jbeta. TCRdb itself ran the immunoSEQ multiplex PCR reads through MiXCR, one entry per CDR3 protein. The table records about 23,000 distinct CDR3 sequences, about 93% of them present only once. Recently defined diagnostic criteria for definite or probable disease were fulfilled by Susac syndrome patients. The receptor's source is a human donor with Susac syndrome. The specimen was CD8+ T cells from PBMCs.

CDR3 nucleotides: TGTGCCAGCAGTTTACCACAGGGAAACAATGAGCAGTTCTTC. This sequence encodes CASSLPQGNNEQFF. The J gene is TRBJ2-1, the V gene TRBV6-1; a weak D match, TRBD1 (6 bases). V was shortened by 5 bases and J by 5 bases, with 13 bases between the two germline ends. The germline CDR1 and CDR2 sequences are MNHNS and SASEGT. CDR3 length: 14 amino acids.